This passage covers 24 T cell receptor beta chains from one sample sequenced in a study of vaccination and CD4 T cells after COVID-19. Time point here: late sampling 161 to 241 days after vaccination in three convalescent patients. Treatment of the sample: approximately 9-day PBMC culture with coronavirus spike peptide pools or control peptides (ViraFEST assay). Their antigen targets remain unknown. The study sequenced cultured CD4+ T cell DNA using the Oncomine TCR Beta short-read assay. TCRdb re-analysed the PCR reads in MiXCR, keeping a single row per CDR3 protein. The sample comprises approximately 25,000 distinct CDR3 sequences, 25% to 35% of which are singletons, and about 7.6% rests with the top ten. Sequences were derived from CD4+ T cells from blood, cultured in vitro, sampled about 7 months after SARS-CoV-2 vaccination. These receptors originate from a human donor who had recovered from COVID-19.

The DNA for the CDR3 is TGCAGTGCAAGGGGACTAGCGGGAGAATCCTACGAGCAGTACTTC. Translating gives CSARGLAGESYEQYF. J is TRBJ2-7 and V is TRBV20-1; 14 nucleotides match TRBD2. The CDR3 runs to 15 residues. V gave up 6 bases and J gave up 1 base; unmatched junction bases: 5. CDR1 is DFQATT, CDR2 SNEGSKA, per germline (reference sequence).

This clonotype has more than one count but fewer than ten. The V call is TRBV15, the J call TRBJ1-5; D unclear. CDR1 LNHNV and CDR2 YYDKDF come from the germline V gene (reference sequence). The CDR3 spans 15 residues. Trimming removed 1 base from V and 0 bases from J, with 7 bases in between. CDR3 loop: CATSRGYNSNQPQHF. In DNA form, the CDR3 reads TGTGCCACCAGCAGAGGGTATAATAGCAATCAGCCCCAGCATTTT.

Only a few counts were recorded for this clonotype. This chain connects TRBV28 to TRBJ1-1; D not certain. The germline gives CDR1 MDHEN, CDR2 SYDVKM. The CDR3 has 17 residues. V was trimmed by 5 bases and J by 0 bases, leaving 19 bases between them. The DNA for the CDR3 is TGTGCCAGCAGTATTACTGCCCCGGGCTCCATGAACACTGAAGCTTTCTTT. Translating it yields CASSITAPGSMNTEAFF.

This clonotype was seen more than once but under ten times. The CDR3 is CRGGTSGSYEQYF. The CDR3 DNA reads TGCAGAGGTGGGACTAGCGGGAGTTACGAGCAGTACTTC. The chain joins TRBV20-1 to TRBJ2-7; 14 bases line up with TRBD2. CDR1 is DFQATT and CDR2 is SNEGSKA in the germline V gene (reference sequence). The length of the CDR3 is 13 residues.

This clonotype was counted between two and nine times. This chain connects TRBV27 to TRBJ2-1; 7 nucleotides match TRBD2. CDR3 size: 17 residues. The V segment lost 4 bases and the J segment 2 bases; nucleotides outside the gene matches: 11. Germline V gene sequence: CDR1 MNHEY, CDR2 SMNVEV (reference sequence). The CDR3 nucleotides read TGTGCCAGCAGTTCCCCCGGCCGGAGCGGGACCTACAATGAGCAGTTCTTC. It encodes CASSSPGRSGTYNEQFF.

This clonotype was picked up many times. This rearrangement joins TRBV7-8 to TRBJ2-5; D not resolved. Deletions cut 0 bases from V and 5 bases from J, with 10 bases between. The CDR3 extends over 14 amino acids. Germline CDR1 reads SGHVS; CDR2 reads FQNEAQ. The CDR3, as DNA: TGTGCCAGCAGCTTAGCGGGCAGAACGGAGACCCAGTACTTC. Its translation: CASSLAGRTETQYF.

Concerning this clonotype itself: At one end, the junction sequence differs from germline, possibly due to a read error. The chain has TRBV4-1 and TRBJ2-5, with 7 bases aligning to TRBD2. The CDR3 is made up of 15 amino acids. Germline V CDR1 and CDR2: MGHRA, YSYEKL. Here the CDR3 reads CASSQVNIGTTRPVF. The CDR3 DNA sequence: TGCGCCAGCAGCCAAGTTAACATCGGGACTACCCGACCGGTCTTC.

This clonotype was picked up many times. V and J are TRBV6-1 and TRBJ2-1; 8 bases match TRBD1. CDR3 length: 14 residues. CDR1 MNHNS and CDR2 SASEGT come from the germline V gene. J lost 4 bases, V lost 5 bases, and 4 bases had no gene match. CDR3 bases: TGTGCCAGCAGTACGGGACAGGAGTACAATGAGCAGTTCTTC. The encoded protein is CASSTGQEYNEQFF.

V usage is TRBV7-2 and J usage is TRBJ2-1; D perhaps matches TRBD1 (6 bases). The V end was cut by 3 bases, the J end by 4 bases, with 16 bases between. Germline V gene data show CDR1 as SGHTA and CDR2 as FQGNSA. This CDR3 comprises 16 residues. This CDR3 reads CASSLHSGVTYNEQFF. Here the CDR3 DNA reads TGTGCCAGCAGCTTGCATTCAGGGGTGACATACAATGAGCAGTTCTTC.

This clonotype was seen more than once but under ten times. The J gene is TRBJ2-7, the V gene TRBV7-9; 9 bases are a match to TRBD1. The V gene's germline CDR1 is SEHNR and CDR2 FQNEAQ (reference sequence). This CDR3 spans 15 amino acids. After removal of 5 bases from V and 3 bases from J, the junction contained 8 bases not matched to a gene. Written as DNA, the CDR3 is TGTGCCAGCAGCAGCGTCCGACAGGGGGGCTACGAGCAGTACTTC. It codes for CASSSVRQGGYEQYF.

The CDR3 region is CASSSRTGTYEQYF. For the CDR3, the DNA is TGTGCCAGCAGTTCCAGGACAGGGACCTACGAGCAGTACTTC. V gene TRBV6-2 or TRBV6-3 combines with J gene TRBJ2-7; TRBD1 aligns across 8 bases. V lost 4 bases, J lost 2 bases, and 4 bases stayed unmatched. CDR1 and CDR2 (germline): MNHEY, SVGEGT. The CDR3 runs 14 residues.

The chain couples TRBV28 to TRBJ1-5; no reliable D call. CDR1 and CDR2 from the germline V gene are MDHEN and SYDVKM. The CDR3 extends over 15 amino acids. V was clipped by 1 base and J by 3 bases, with 10 bases between them. The CDR3: CASSLSGGSNQPQHF. The CDR3 nucleotides are TGTGCCAGCAGTTTATCAGGAGGGTCCAATCAGCCCCAGCATTTT.

This clonotype was seen once. This chain links TRBV24-1 with TRBJ2-1, with 14 bases aligning to TRBD2. Per germline, CDR1 KGHDR and CDR2 SFDVKD. J was trimmed by 4 bases and V by 6 bases; bases with no gene match: 22. This CDR3 spans 22 amino acids. The CDR3 DNA is TGTGCCACCAGTCGGACCGGGACTAGCGGGAGAAGCCGCCCTAGGGTATACAATGAGCAGTTCTTC. This sequence encodes CATSRTGTSGRSRPRVYNEQFF.

This clonotype showed up just a few times. The chain links TRBV28 to TRBJ2-7; D tentatively fits TRBD1 or TRBD2 (5 bases each). CDR1 MDHEN and CDR2 SYDVKM come from the germline V gene. The V gene lost 4 bases and the J gene lost 2 bases, with 9 bases spanning the gap. There are 13 residues in the CDR3. The CDR3 sequence is CASSYQGPYEQYF. The DNA of the CDR3 is TGTGCCAGCAGTTATCAGGGACCCTACGAGCAGTACTTC.

As DNA, the CDR3 is TGTGCCAGCAGCGTAGGCACGGGAGAGACCCAGTACTTC. Translated: CASSVGTGETQYF. The genes are TRBV9 and TRBJ2-5, with D unresolved. Germline CDR1 is SGDLS and CDR2 is YYNGEE. The germline V and J ends were trimmed by 0 bases and 4 bases, with 7 bases remaining between them. The CDR3 length is 13 residues.

This chain connects TRBV7-7 to TRBJ2-5; the D is unclear. The length of the CDR3 is 15 residues. CDR1 is SSHAT, CDR2 FNYEAQ, per germline (reference sequence). The V and J ends lost 5 bases and 4 bases respectively, with 17 bases between them. CDR3 sequence: CASSLGPQKIETQYF. The CDR3, as DNA: TGTGCCAGCAGCCTCGGGCCCCAGAAGATAGAGACCCAGTACTTC.

This clonotype was recorded a few times. The V and J genes are TRBV6-1 and TRBJ1-1; D ambiguous. This CDR3 region has 13 residues. Germline CDR1 reads MNHNS; CDR2 reads SASEGT. The V gene lost 5 bases and the J gene lost 5 bases, with 12 bases spanning the gap. As DNA, the CDR3 is TGTGCCAGCAGTAGGATTGAGGAAACTGAAGCTTTCTTT. The encoded protein is CASSRIEETEAFF.

This clonotype has only a few counts. The chain is built from TRBV28 and TRBJ1-5, with TRBD1 as a possible D gene (6 bases). CDR1 and CDR2 (germline): MDHEN, SYDVKM. This CDR3 is 14 amino acids long. V gave up 3 bases and J gave up 6 bases, with 12 bases separating them. CDR3 loop: CASSFAGAGQPQHF. Written as DNA, the CDR3 is TGTGCCAGCAGTTTTGCAGGGGCAGGTCAGCCCCAGCATTTT.

This chain connects TRBV7-8 to TRBJ2-7, with a tentative D call TRBD2 (5 bases). Germline assignment: CDR1 SGHVS and CDR2 FQNEAQ. This CDR3 is 14 amino acids long. V gave up 1 base and J gave up 5 bases, with 12 bases separating them. Written as DNA, the CDR3 is TGTGCCAGCAGCTTAGAGGCGGGTATCCACGAGCAGTACTTC. Protein sequence: CASSLEAGIHEQYF.

This clonotype was detected a few times. The chain carries TRBV20-1 and TRBJ1-2; D not certain. V lost 0 bases and J lost 4, with 6 bases in between. The germline V gene has CDR1 DFQATT and CDR2 SNEGSKA (reference sequence). The CDR3 has 12 amino acids. CDR3 loop: CSARDDGYGYTF. CDR3 in DNA: TGCAGTGCTAGAGATGACGGCTATGGCTACACCTTC.

V usage is TRBV7-3 and J usage is TRBJ2-1, with D unclear. Germline values: CDR1 SGHTA, CDR2 FQGTGA. V was shortened by 1 base and J by 12 bases, with 19 bases between the two germline ends. This CDR3 has 15 residues. Here the CDR3 reads CASSLRADAVDRQFF. In DNA form, the CDR3 reads TGTGCCAGCAGCTTAAGGGCGGATGCCGTAGATCGGCAGTTCTTC.

This chain joins TRBV7-8 and TRBJ2-7, with 8 bases that match TRBD1. V lost 4 bases, J lost 6 bases, and 2 bases stayed unmatched. From germline, CDR1 is SGHVS and CDR2 FQNEAQ. This CDR3 spans 12 amino acids. The CDR3 bases are TGTGCCAGCAGCTCCGGACAGGGCGAGCAGTACTTC. It encodes CASSSGQGEQYF.

The chain is built from TRBV20-1 and TRBJ1-1; perhaps TRBD1 as D (5 bases). This CDR3 has 15 amino acids. Germline CDR1 is DFQATT and CDR2 is SNEGSKA (reference sequence). Trimming stripped 6 bases from V and 0 bases from J, with 17 bases between. The CDR3 DNA reads as TGCAGTGCGCCTGGGGCGGCCGGGATGAACACTGAAGCTTTCTTT. Translated: CSAPGAAGMNTEAFF.

This clonotype is categorized as large. The genes are TRBV6-1 and TRBJ2-7, with 7 bases aligning to TRBD1. CDR1 and CDR2 from the germline V gene are MNHNS and SASEGT. Germline trimming cut 5 bases from V and 3 bases from J; bases unmatched to any gene: 10. CDR3 length: 15 residues. The CDR3 loop is CASSIQGSAYYEQYF. In DNA, the CDR3 is TGTGCCAGCAGTATACAGGGGTCTGCCTACTACGAGCAGTACTTC.